Below, 28 T cell receptor beta chains from the same sample are listed, as sequenced in a study of blood T cells in healthy people across ages. Primers used in a second PCR of roughly 7 to 12 cycles were a sample-barcoded 5' primer and a J-beta primer mix. TCRdb called the 5' RACE reads again in MiXCR, with one record for every CDR3 protein. The data hold hundreds of thousands of distinct CDR3 sequences, with 24% observed a single time. This sample was also put to use in a study of T cells of mothers and their children.

Sequencing was carried out using blood. The receptor source for this set is a boy younger than 18 in good health.

This rearrangement joins TRBV7-9 to TRBJ2-3; TRBD2 agrees at 9 bases. Germline CDR1 and CDR2: SEHNR and FQNEAQ (reference sequence). This CDR3 comprises 16 residues. V lost 3 bases to trimming and J lost 1 base; unmatched junction nucleotides: 5. This CDR3 is CASSFFSGGGTDTQYF. The CDR3 bases are TGTGCCAGCAGCTTCTTTAGCGGGGGAGGCACAGATACGCAGTATTTT. The variable domain in full, completed from reference TRBV7-9 and TRBJ2-3, reads DTGVSQNPRHKITKRGQNVTFRCDPISEHNRLYWYRQTLGQGPEFLTYFQNEAQLEKSRLLSDRFSAERPKGSFSTLEIQRTEQGDSAMYLCASSFFSGGGTDTQYFGPGTRLTVL.

This clonotype turned up a few times. The chain couples TRBV29-1 to TRBJ2-7; D possibly corresponds to TRBD2 (5 bases). CDR3 size: 11 residues. Germline assignment: CDR1 SQVTM and CDR2 ANQGSEA. The germline V and J ends were trimmed by 4 bases and 6 bases, with 10 bases remaining between them. The CDR3 sequence is CSVVVATEQYF. For the CDR3, the DNA is TGCAGCGTTGTGGTAGCGACCGAGCAGTACTTC.

The rearrangement uses TRBV28 and TRBJ2-5; D is undetermined. This CDR3 region has 12 residues. Trimming pared 6 bases from V and 4 bases from J, leaving 9 bases between. Germline loops: CDR1 MDHEN, CDR2 SYDVKM. CDR3 loop: CASSSGLETQYF. The CDR3 DNA follows: TGTGCCAGCAGCTCCGGGTTAGAGACCCAGTACTTC.

This chain connects TRBV10-2 to TRBJ2-2, with 8 bases identical to TRBD2. The CDR3 has 15 amino acids. After removal of 11 bases from V and 8 bases from J, the junction contained 16 bases not matched to a gene. CDR1 is WSHSY and CDR2 is SAAADI in the germline V gene. The CDR3 loop is CAVPLSGIESGELFF. The CDR3 DNA follows: TGCGCCGTGCCTCTTAGCGGGATAGAGTCTGGGGAGCTGTTTTTT.

This rearrangement joins TRBV20-1 to TRBJ2-5; 7 bases map to TRBD1. Near its end, the DNA agrees better with TRBJ2-1, so the J call may be wrong. CDR3 size: 13 residues. Germline V lookup: CDR1 DFQATT, CDR2 SNEGSKA (reference sequence). CDR3 DNA: TGCAGCGCGGTTAAGACAGGGCGGAATGAGCAGTTCTTC. It translates to CSAVKTGRNEQFF.

The rearrangement links TRBV24-1 to TRBJ1-1; D ambiguous. The CDR3 covers 13 residues. The ends were cut back, 7 bases at V and 0 bases at J, with 8 bases in the middle. The germline CDR1 and CDR2 sequences are KGHDR and SFDVKD. CDR3 DNA: TGTGCCACCAGCCGCGGCTTGAACACTGAAGCTTTCTTT. Encoded protein: CATSRGLNTEAFF.

This clonotype has just a few counts. The CDR3 loop reads CASSQSGTVIYEQYF. In DNA, the CDR3 is TGCGCCAGCAGCCAAAGTGGGACGGTAATCTACGAGCAGTACTTC. The chain is built from TRBV4-3 and TRBJ2-7; D possibly uses TRBD1 or TRBD2 (5 bases each). V gave up 2 bases and J gave up 3 bases, with 14 bases separating them. Germline V gene lookup returns CDR1 LGHNA and CDR2 YSLEER. The CDR3 runs to 15 residues.

This clonotype has ten or more counts. The J gene is TRBJ2-1, the V gene TRBV6-1, with 9 bases fitting TRBD2. CDR3 size: 15 residues. V lost 0 bases, J lost 6 bases, and 3 bases stayed unmatched. Germline V lookup: CDR1 MNHNS, CDR2 SASEGT. The CDR3 is CASSEARGGANEQFF. The CDR3 bases are TGTGCCAGCAGTGAAGCGCGCGGGGGGGCCAATGAGCAGTTCTTC.

This clonotype appeared once. The rearrangement joins TRBV20-1 to TRBJ1-2; possible D gene TRBD1, 6 bases. Trimming took off 2 bases at V and 0 bases at J, with 10 bases between the two ends. Per germline, CDR1 DFQATT and CDR2 SNEGSKA (reference sequence). The CDR3 length is 14 residues. This CDR3 is CSARRQVTNYGYTF. The CDR3 nucleotides are TGCAGTGCTAGAAGACAGGTGACTAACTATGGCTACACCTTC.

This clonotype was counted only a few times. The chain carries TRBV29-1 and TRBJ1-1; TRBD1 matches at 7 bases. Trimming cost V 7 bases and J 4 bases; bases outside gene matches: 3. Germline V CDR1 and CDR2: SQVTM, ANQGSEA. CDR3 length equals 11 residues. CDR3 loop: CSDRGITEAFF. The CDR3 DNA is TGCAGCGACAGGGGAATCACTGAAGCTTTCTTT.

This clonotype was detected once. The V and J genes are TRBV20-1 and TRBJ2-5; possibly TRBD2 for D (6 bases). Germline lookup yields CDR1 DFQATT and CDR2 SNEGSKA (reference sequence). CDR3 size: 15 residues. The germline V and J ends were trimmed by 4 bases and 0 bases, with 15 bases remaining between them. The CDR3 sequence is CSATTFERDQETQYF. CDR3 DNA: TGCAGTGCTACCACTTTCGAGCGGGACCAAGAGACCCAGTACTTC.

This clonotype has ten or more counts. The rearrangement uses TRBV3-1 and TRBJ2-7, with D perhaps TRBD1 (5 bases). V gave up 4 bases and J gave up 4 bases, with 23 bases separating them. Germline lookup yields CDR1 LGHDT and CDR2 YNNKEL (reference sequence). This CDR3 has 17 amino acids. In nucleotides, the CDR3 is TGTGCCAGCAGCCCCACCCTGTCAGGGTTGTCACTTTACGAGCAGTACTTC. Translated, it gives CASSPTLSGLSLYEQYF.

The rearrangement uses TRBV20-1 and TRBJ2-5; D ambiguous. With 6 bases removed from V and 1 base from J, the gap between germline ends came to 15 bases. The CDR3 has 14 amino acids. The germline gives CDR1 DFQATT, CDR2 SNEGSKA (reference sequence). Here the CDR3 reads CSADPLGAQETQYF. DNA for the CDR3: TGCAGTGCCGACCCCCTGGGCGCCCAAGAGACCCAGTACTTC.

This clonotype showed up just a few times. The junction departs from the called germline gene at one end, perhaps through a read error. V and J are TRBV20-1 and TRBJ2-4, with 8 bases fitting TRBD2. The germline V gene has CDR1 DFQATT and CDR2 SNEGSKA (reference sequence). This CDR3 spans 16 amino acids. The CDR3 sequence is CSARDPNGGVVNIRYF. In nucleotides, the CDR3 is TGCAGTGCTAGAGATCCGAACGGGGGGGTCGTAAACATTCGGTACTTC.

This clonotype turned up a few times. The chain is built from TRBV29-1 and TRBJ1-1, with no clear D. Trimming shortened V by 5 bases and J by 0 bases, and 4 bases separated the two germline ends. CDR1 and CDR2 from the germline V gene are SQVTM and ANQGSEA. This CDR3 spans 11 amino acids. The CDR3 sequence: CSVSLNTEAFF. The CDR3 region has the DNA TGCAGCGTTAGTCTGAACACTGAAGCTTTCTTT.

The V gene is TRBV6-5, the J gene TRBJ2-5; 9 bases match TRBD1. Matching the DNA end better, TRBJ2-7 makes the J call doubtful. The germline V gene has CDR1 MNHEY and CDR2 SVGAGI. The CDR3 sequence is 13 residues long. Here the CDR3 DNA reads TGTGCCAGCAGTTACGGGACAGGGAACGAGCAGTACTTC. It is translated as CASSYGTGNEQYF.

The gene calls are TRBV20-1 and TRBJ2-3; TRBD1 aligns across 9 bases. The CDR3 contains 15 residues. Losses at the gene ends were 4 bases for V and 2 bases for J; bases not matched to a gene: 7. Germline CDR1 reads DFQATT; CDR2 reads SNEGSKA (reference sequence). CDR3 amino acids: CSAMPGQGVTDTQYF. CDR3 nucleotides: TGCAGTGCTATGCCGGGACAGGGAGTCACAGATACGCAGTATTTT.

V and J are TRBV7-2 and TRBJ2-7; 12 positions match TRBD1. The germline gives CDR1 SGHTA, CDR2 FQGNSA. Trimming removed 5 bases from V and 7 bases from J; junction bases left unmatched: 9. The CDR3 loop spans 15 amino acids. This CDR3 is CASSLRDRGLREQYF. The CDR3 nucleotides are TGTGCCAGCAGCCTCCGGGACAGGGGGCTTCGGGAGCAGTACTTC.

This clonotype was found a few times. J is TRBJ2-7 and V is TRBV12-3 or TRBV12-4, with D perhaps being TRBD1 or TRBD2 (5 bases each). CDR3 length: 13 amino acids. The V gene lost 4 bases and the J gene lost 2 bases, with 9 bases spanning the gap. In DNA form, the CDR3 reads TGTGCCAGCAGTTATACGGGGCCCTACGAGCAGTACTTC. Translation gives CASSYTGPYEQYF.

This clonotype was detected many times. The chain links TRBV10-3 to TRBJ1-2; D call uncertain. Germline V lookup: CDR1 ENHRY, CDR2 SYGVKD. The CDR3 runs to 15 residues. Trimming took off 2 bases at V and 6 bases at J, with 16 bases between the two ends. CDR3 coding DNA: TGTGCCATCAGTGAGGATTCGACCCTCGAGGATGGCTACACCTTC. Its translation is CAISEDSTLEDGYTF.

This clonotype was detected a few times. The chain couples TRBV7-2 to TRBJ2-2; 9 nucleotides align to TRBD1. This CDR3 is built from 15 residues. V shed 7 bases and J 4 bases; nucleotides not matched to a gene: 7. The germline gives CDR1 SGHTA, CDR2 FQGNSA. CDR3 amino acids: CASTKQGAGTGELFF. The CDR3 DNA reads TGTGCCAGCACCAAACAGGGGGCTGGCACCGGGGAGCTGTTTTTT.

The chain combines TRBV29-1 with TRBJ2-3; D gene uncertain. This CDR3 is built from 14 residues. Germline values: CDR1 SQVTM, CDR2 ANQGSEA. V dropped 1 base and J dropped 2 bases, with 10 bases sitting between them. CDR3 protein: CSVEGIENTDTQYF. In DNA form, the CDR3 reads TGCAGCGTTGAAGGGATAGAAAACACAGATACGCAGTATTTT.

This clonotype was counted between two and nine times. The chain carries TRBV9 and TRBJ1-2; D gene unclear. Looked up from germline, CDR1 is SGDLS and CDR2 is YYNGEE. V lost 4 bases and J lost 3, with 13 bases in between. This CDR3 comprises 14 residues. The CDR3 region is CASSTTREHYGYTF. The CDR3 DNA is TGTGCCAGCAGCACCACCCGGGAGCACTATGGCTACACCTTC.

The chain joins TRBV7-6 to TRBJ1-1, with TRBD1 matching over 8 bases. The CDR3 totals 15 residues. The V gene end was trimmed by 5 bases and the J gene end by 0 bases; junction bases not matched to a gene: 5. Germline assignment: CDR1 SGHVS and CDR2 FNYEAQ. Written as DNA, the CDR3 is TGTGCCAGCAGCCCCAGGGGGCAGGTGAACACTGAAGCTTTCTTT. Amino acid sequence: CASSPRGQVNTEAFF.

V is TRBV7-2 and J is TRBJ1-1; D uncertain. CDR3 length equals 12 residues. Germline V lookup: CDR1 SGHTA, CDR2 FQGNSA. Trimming took off 1 base at V and 7 bases at J, with 7 bases between the two ends. In DNA form, the CDR3 reads TGTGCCAGCAGCTTAGACATTTTTGAAGCTTTCTTT. This gives the protein CASSLDIFEAFF.

The chain couples TRBV4-3 to TRBJ2-1; D not resolved. The CDR3 is 15 amino acids. The V gene lost 0 bases and the J gene lost 4 bases, with 10 bases spanning the gap. Germline V CDR1 and CDR2: LGHNA, YSLEER. CDR3 nucleotides: TGCGCCAGCAGCCAAGAAAAGGGCAGTTACAATGAGCAGTTCTTC. Its translation: CASSQEKGSYNEQFF.

The chain joins TRBV19 to TRBJ1-5; 10 bases map to TRBD1. CDR3 size: 14 residues. Germline V lookup: CDR1 LNHDA, CDR2 SQIVND (reference sequence). V dropped 7 bases and J dropped 7; count of bases not matched to a gene: 7. CDR3 coding DNA: TGTGCCAGTACCAAAGGACAGGGGGGCCAGCCCCAGCATTTT. Translation gives CASTKGQGGQPQHF.

This clonotype was detected only a few times. The chain employs TRBV4-1 and TRBJ1-3; unclear D gene. The CDR3 runs to 15 residues. The germline CDR1 and CDR2 sequences are MGHRA and YSYEKL. V lost 2 bases to trimming and J lost 0 bases, with 8 bases between them. The CDR3, as DNA: TGCGCCAGCAGCCAAACGCCTAACTCTGGAAACACCATATATTTT. This translates into CASSQTPNSGNTIYF.